The rows below give T cell receptor beta chains drawn from one sample of a study of blood T cell repertoires in COVID-19. The method was immunoSEQ multiplex PCR; TCRdb's version includes in-frame clones alone and lacks a portion of them. This sample has approximately 270,000 clones; roughly 88% occur once, and the top ten carry 0.87%. Sample: peripheral blood. Receptors originate from a human donor with COVID-19, enrolled during active disease. The donor label of this sample is uncertain. CDR3s include the opening cysteine and the closing phenylalanine or tryptophan. D genes are given only for firm matches. Where a row states a size, it is once, few, many or the class of an expanded clone; other rows omit it.

TRBV19	TRBJ1-5	.	TRBD1	TGTGCCAGTAGTACACAGGGGAATCAGCCCCAGCATTTT	CASSTQGNQPQHF
TRBV25-1	TRBJ1-5	.	TRBD1	TGTGCCAGCGGGGGACAGGGCGAGTGGCAGCCCCAGCATTTT	CASGGQGEWQPQHF
TRBV5-4	TRBJ2-2	.	.	TGTGCCAGCAGCTCAAACCTCGACTCCGGGGAGCTGTTTTTT	CASSSNLDSGELFF
TRBV2	TRBJ1-2	few	TRBD1	TGTGCCAGCAGTGTAGGACAGGGGGGATCCTATGGCTACACCTTC	CASSVGQGGSYGYTF
TRBV7-9	TRBJ2-7	.	.	TGTGCCAGCAGCTTAGGGGTTCGGGAGGAGCAGTACTTC	CASSLGVREEQYF
TRBV10-3	TRBJ1-5	.	TRBD1	TGTGCCATCAGCATGGACAGGGCCAATCAGCCCCAGCATTTT	CAISMDRANQPQHF
TRBV9	TRBJ1-1	once	TRBD1	TGTGCCAGCAGCGTAGGATCTCTCCCGGACAGGGAGGGCACTGAAGCTTTCTTT	CASSVGSLPDREGTEAFF
TRBV9	TRBJ1-1	once	.	TGTGCCAGCAGCGCGCAGGGCAGCACTGAAGCTTTCTTT	CASSAQGSTEAFF
TRBV7-9	TRBJ2-1	.	.	TGTGCCAGCAGCTTGAAGCGGCGGTGGGGCAATGAGCAGTTCTTC	CASSLKRRWGNEQFF
TRBV11-2	TRBJ2-3	.	.	TGTGCCAGCAGCTTAGATCGGACAGATACGCAGTATTTT	CASSLDRTDTQYF
TRBV28	TRBJ1-5	few	TRBD1	TGTGCCAGCAGTTATTACAGGGGAACCAATCAGCCCCAGCATTTT	CASSYYRGTNQPQHF
TRBV10-2	TRBJ2-2	.	TRBD1	TGCGCCAGCAGTGAGTCGAGGGACAGGGCCTCCGGGGAGCTGTTTTTT	CASSESRDRASGELFF
TRBV28	TRBJ1-2	.	.	TGTGCCAGCAGTTTGTCGGGCGTCGGGATAGGCTACACCTTC	CASSLSGVGIGYTF
TRBV28	TRBJ1-2	.	.	TGTGCCAGCTCAGGTTTGGGCTACACCTTC	CASSGLGYTF
TRBV4-1	TRBJ2-1	.	TRBD1	TGCGCCAGCAGAAATACGGGACAGGGGCGGAATGAGCAGTTCTTC	CASRNTGQGRNEQFF
TRBV19	TRBJ1-4	once	.	TGTGCCAGTAGTATACCCCATTTTGGCGGGACCCGACCTAATGAAAAACTGTTTTTT	CASSIPHFGGTRPNEKLFF
TRBV11-1	TRBJ1-1	.	.	TGTGCCAGCAGCCGAGGGGACAAGAGAGAAACTGAAGCTTTCTTT	CASSRGDKRETEAFF
TRBV13	TRBJ2-1	.	TRBD2	TGTGCCAGCAGCTCGGCCCCATTGACTAGCGGGGCCTTCGAGCAGTTCTTC	CASSSAPLTSGAFEQFF
TRBV11-2	TRBJ2-2	.	.	TGTGCCAGCAGCACCGGGACGAACACCGGGGAGCTGTTTTTT	CASSTGTNTGELFF
TRBV2	TRBJ1-1	.	.	TGTGCCAGCAGTGAATGGACAGAGAACACTGAAGCTTTCTTT	CASSEWTENTEAFF
TRBV3-1/TRBV3-2	TRBJ1-1	.	TRBD1	TGTGCCAGCAGCGTAGGACAGGGTCGCGAAGCTTTCTTT	CASSVGQGREAFF
TRBV11-1	TRBJ2-7	.	TRBD1	TGTGCCAGCAGTAACAACAGGGGTTACGAGCAGTACTTC	CASSNNRGYEQYF
TRBV25-1	TRBJ2-7	.	.	TGTGCCAGCAGTGAGCCGGGACACCGCTCCTACGAGCAGTACTTC	CASSEPGHRSYEQYF
TRBV9	TRBJ1-3	.	TRBD1	TGTGCCAGCAGCGTCGACAGGGTTGGGGCTGAAAACACCATATATTTT	CASSVDRVGAENTIYF
TRBV9	TRBJ2-2	.	.	TGTGCCAGCAGCGTAACCGTAGCGGTATCTTCCGGGGAGCTGTTTTTT	CASSVTVAVSSGELFF
TRBV6-5	TRBJ2-5	.	.	TGTGCCAGCAGTTCGCACCGGGAGACCCAGTACTTC	CASSSHRETQYF
TRBV28	TRBJ1-1	.	TRBD1	TGTGCCAGCAGCCGGACAGGGGGCTATACTGAAGCTTTCTTT	CASSRTGGYTEAFF
TRBV28	TRBJ1-5	.	.	TGTGCCAGCAGTTTAGGGAGTGGGGAACAGCCCCAGCATTTT	CASSLGSGEQPQHF
TRBV7-9	TRBJ2-5	.	TRBD2	TGTGCCAGCAGCTTAGGGACTAGCGGGGGTCAAGAGACCCAGTACTTC	CASSLGTSGGQETQYF
TRBV4-3	TRBJ2-7	.	.	TGCGCCAGCAGCCACCAGGGTGGTGAGCAGTACTTC	CASSHQGGEQYF
TRBV4-1	TRBJ2-1	few	.	TGCGCCAGCAGCCAAGGTCGCGGGCTTGGCTCCTACAATGAGCAGTTCTTC	CASSQGRGLGSYNEQFF
TRBV10-2	TRBJ2-7	.	TRBD1	TGCGCCAGCAGCCTTTCAACTCCGGCCGGCCTACAGGGGGTCGGGGACGAGCAGTACTTC	CASSLSTPAGLQGVGDEQYF
TRBV10-2	TRBJ1-1	.	TRBD1	TGCGCCAGCAGGGAGGAGAGGGGGCTCGGTTCGAGCACTGAAGCTTTCTTT	CASREERGLGSSTEAFF
TRBV3-1/TRBV3-2	TRBJ2-3	.	TRBD2	TGTGCCAGCAGCCGGGCTAGCGGAGACAATACGCAGTATTTT	CASSRASGDNTQYF
TRBV12-3/TRBV12-4	TRBJ1-3	.	.	TGTGCCAGCGCCACAGCCGCAAACACCATATATTTT	CASATAANTIYF
TRBV10-3	TRBJ2-7	.	TRBD2	TGTGCCATCAGAGGACTAGCGGGTGGCTCCTACGAGCAGTACTTC	CAIRGLAGGSYEQYF
TRBV9	TRBJ1-2	.	TRBD1	TGTGCCAGCAGCCAACCCGGGACAGGGGGCAATGGCTACACCTTC	CASSQPGTGGNGYTF
TRBV14	TRBJ1-1	.	.	TGTGCCAGCAGCCAAGGCCCCCGGGCTTTCTTT	CASSQGPRAFF
TRBV27	TRBJ2-3	.	TRBD1	TGTGCCAGCAGTTTAATAGGAGACAGGGGATTCACAGATACGCAGTATTTT	CASSLIGDRGFTDTQYF
TRBV20-1	TRBJ1-1	.	.	TGCAGTGCCGGGAACACTGAAGCTTTCTTT	CSAGNTEAFF
TRBV6-5	TRBJ1-1	.	.	TGTGCCAGCAGTTACACAGCATTGAACACTGAAGCTTTCTTT	CASSYTALNTEAFF
TRBV6-5	TRBJ2-7	.	.	TGTGCCAGCAGTAACAGACACGGCCGCTACGAGCAGTACTTC	CASSNRHGRYEQYF
TRBV30	TRBJ1-1	.	TRBD1	TGTGCCTCCTCGGGACAGGGCTTCATGAACACTGAAGCTTTCTTT	CASSGQGFMNTEAFF
TRBV9	TRBJ2-7	.	TRBD2	TGTGCCAGCAGCGGAACGACTAGCCCGTGGGGAGAGCAGTACTTC	CASSGTTSPWGEQYF
TRBV5-1	TRBJ2-5	.	TRBD1	TGCGCCAGCAGCTTGGCCGGGACAGGGGAGGAGACCCAGTACTTC	CASSLAGTGEETQYF
TRBV19	TRBJ1-2	.	.	TGTGCCAGTAGTATAGATGATCAGCGAATCTATGGCTACACCTTC	CASSIDDQRIYGYTF
TRBV11-2	TRBJ2-5	.	.	TGTGCCAGCAGCTTAGGGGCCGGGAACCAAGAGACCCAGTACTTC	CASSLGAGNQETQYF
TRBV13	TRBJ2-7	.	TRBD1	TGTGCCAGCAGCTTGAGACAGGGTTACGAGCAGTACTTC	CASSLRQGYEQYF
TRBV11-2	TRBJ2-1	.	TRBD2	TGTGCCAGCAGTTTCAGCGGGAGTTACGACAATGAGCAGTTCTTC	CASSFSGSYDNEQFF
TRBV19	TRBJ1-2	.	.	TGTGCCAGTAGTATAGATCTAACCGTTAATGGCTACACCTTC	CASSIDLTVNGYTF
TRBV4-1	TRBJ2-4	.	.	TGCGCCAGCAGCCAAGATAGCGGTCTAGCCAAAAACATTCAGTACTTC	CASSQDSGLAKNIQYF
TRBV7-2	TRBJ1-2	.	TRBD1	TGTGCCAGCACTGGGACAGGGGTTTTTGGCTATGGCTACACCTTC	CASTGTGVFGYGYTF
TRBV9	TRBJ2-5	.	.	TGTGCCAGCAGCGTCCCCAGAGAGACCCAGTACTTC	CASSVPRETQYF